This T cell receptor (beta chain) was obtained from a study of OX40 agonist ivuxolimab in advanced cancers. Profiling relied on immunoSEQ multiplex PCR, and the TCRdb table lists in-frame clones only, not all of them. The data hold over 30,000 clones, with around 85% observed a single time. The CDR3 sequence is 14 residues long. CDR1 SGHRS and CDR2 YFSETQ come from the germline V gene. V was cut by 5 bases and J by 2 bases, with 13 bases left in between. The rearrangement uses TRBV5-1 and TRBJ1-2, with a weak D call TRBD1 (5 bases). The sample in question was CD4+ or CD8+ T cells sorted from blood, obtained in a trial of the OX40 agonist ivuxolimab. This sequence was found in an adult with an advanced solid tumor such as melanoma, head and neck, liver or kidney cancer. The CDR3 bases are TGCGCCAGCAGAAACCCGGGGGGGAACTATGGCTACACCTTC. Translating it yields CASRNPGGNYGYTF.